The next 10 T cell receptor beta chains were all read from a single sample in a study of blood T cell repertoires in COVID-19. The repertoire was sequenced with immunoSEQ multiplex PCR; TCRdb's copy has only in-frame clones and lacks some. There are under 200,000 clones in the sample; about 82% occur only once, and about 7.3% lies in the top ten. The sample taken for sequencing was peripheral blood. Source of these receptors: a man aged 45-65 years with active or convalescent COVID-19.

The V and J genes are TRBV30 and TRBJ1-1; D call uncertain. Trimming took 4 bases from V and 4 from J, leaving 7 bases between them. CDR1 and CDR2 (germline): GTSNPN, SVGIG (reference sequence). The CDR3 spans 11 residues. The CDR3 bases are TGTGCCTGGACGGAGCCCACTGAAGCTTTCTTT. Translating it yields CAWTEPTEAFF.

V usage is TRBV5-1 and J usage is TRBJ2-7; D not resolved. Germline V gives CDR1 SGHRS, CDR2 YFSETQ. Trimming took 4 bases from V and 0 from J, leaving 5 bases between them. This CDR3 is built from 12 residues. The CDR3 coding sequence is TGCGCCAGCAGCCAGTCCTCCTACGAGCAGTACTTC. Its protein product is CASSQSSYEQYF.

The gene calls are TRBV7-2 and TRBJ1-1, with a weak D call TRBD1 (5 bases). The CDR3 spans 13 residues. Trimming stripped 1 base from V and 5 bases from J, with 8 bases between. The germline CDR1 and CDR2 sequences are SGHTA and FQGNSA. CDR3 nucleotides: TGTGCCAGCAGCTTAGACAGGTTGACTGAAGCTTTCTTT. As protein: CASSLDRLTEAFF.

This clone showed up just a few times. The chain is built from TRBV7-8 and TRBJ2-7; maybe TRBD1 (6 bases). Germline CDR1 is SGHVS and CDR2 is FQNEAQ. V lost 3 bases and J lost 6, with 15 bases in between. This CDR3 region has 14 residues. The CDR3 loop reads CASSFGRGYVEQYF. The CDR3, as DNA: TGTGCCAGCAGCTTTGGCAGGGGATACGTCGAGCAGTACTTC.

The rearrangement uses TRBV6-5 and TRBJ2-1; 8 bases fit TRBD2. CDR1 and CDR2 from the germline V gene are MNHEY and SVGAGI. J gave up 13 bases and V 4 bases, and 18 bases lay outside the gene matches. The CDR3 loop spans 16 amino acids. CDR3 sequence reads: CASSSSAIFFGRVQFF. DNA for the CDR3: TGTGCCAGCAGTTCCTCGGCTATTTTCTTCGGGAGGGTTCAGTTCTTC.

CDR3 loop: CASSSGTGFNQPQHF. The CDR3 DNA follows: TGTGCCAGCAGTTCCGGGACAGGATTCAATCAGCCCCAGCATTTT. The gene calls are TRBV28 and TRBJ1-5; 8 positions agree with TRBD1. V was pared by 4 bases and J by 3 bases, with 5 bases of the junction left unmatched. The CDR3 is 15 amino acids. CDR1 MDHEN and CDR2 SYDVKM come from the germline V gene.

V gene TRBV29-1 combines with J gene TRBJ1-2, with TRBD1 matching 10 bases. Trimming cost V 7 bases and J 8 bases; bases outside gene matches: 7. This CDR3 has 12 residues. Looked up from germline, CDR1 is SQVTM and CDR2 is ANQGSEA. For the CDR3, the DNA is TGCAGCGACAACGACAGGGGGCTCGGCTACACCTTC. Translating it yields CSDNDRGLGYTF.

The chain employs TRBV2 and TRBJ1-1; tentative D call: TRBD1 (5 bases). CDR1 SNHLY and CDR2 FYNNEI come from the germline V gene. There are 13 residues in the CDR3. V lost 6 bases and J 6 bases, leaving 14 bases between the germline ends. The CDR3 DNA follows: TGTGCCAGCAGCCGGGACTTCAGGGCTGAAGCTTTCTTT. As protein: CASSRDFRAEAFF.

The rearrangement uses TRBV4-3 and TRBJ2-2, with TRBD2 identical over 9 bases. With V trimmed by 1 base and J by 1 base, 4 bases remained unmatched. This CDR3 is 17 amino acids long. Germline V CDR1 and CDR2: LGHNA, YSLEER. This chain's CDR3 is CASSQGWRGGNTGELFF. CDR3 nucleotides: TGCGCCAGCAGCCAAGGTTGGCGGGGGGGGAACACCGGGGAGCTGTTTTTT.

This sequence joins TRBV7-2 and TRBJ2-3; no definite D call. Germline V gene sequence: CDR1 SGHTA, CDR2 FQGNSA. CDR3 length equals 14 residues. The ends were cut back, 1 base at V and 3 bases at J, with 8 bases in the middle. As DNA, the CDR3 is TGTGCCAGCAGCTTAGGGAGCCGGACAGATACGCAGTATTTT. This translates into CASSLGSRTDTQYF. Full variable domain (outside the CDR3, taken from reference TRBV7-2 and TRBJ2-3): GAGVSQSPSNKVTEKGKDVELRCDPISGHTALYWYRQSLGQGLEFLIYFQGNSAPDKSGLPSDRFSAERTGGSVSTLTIQRTQQEDSAVYLCASSLGSRTDTQYFGPGTRLTVL.